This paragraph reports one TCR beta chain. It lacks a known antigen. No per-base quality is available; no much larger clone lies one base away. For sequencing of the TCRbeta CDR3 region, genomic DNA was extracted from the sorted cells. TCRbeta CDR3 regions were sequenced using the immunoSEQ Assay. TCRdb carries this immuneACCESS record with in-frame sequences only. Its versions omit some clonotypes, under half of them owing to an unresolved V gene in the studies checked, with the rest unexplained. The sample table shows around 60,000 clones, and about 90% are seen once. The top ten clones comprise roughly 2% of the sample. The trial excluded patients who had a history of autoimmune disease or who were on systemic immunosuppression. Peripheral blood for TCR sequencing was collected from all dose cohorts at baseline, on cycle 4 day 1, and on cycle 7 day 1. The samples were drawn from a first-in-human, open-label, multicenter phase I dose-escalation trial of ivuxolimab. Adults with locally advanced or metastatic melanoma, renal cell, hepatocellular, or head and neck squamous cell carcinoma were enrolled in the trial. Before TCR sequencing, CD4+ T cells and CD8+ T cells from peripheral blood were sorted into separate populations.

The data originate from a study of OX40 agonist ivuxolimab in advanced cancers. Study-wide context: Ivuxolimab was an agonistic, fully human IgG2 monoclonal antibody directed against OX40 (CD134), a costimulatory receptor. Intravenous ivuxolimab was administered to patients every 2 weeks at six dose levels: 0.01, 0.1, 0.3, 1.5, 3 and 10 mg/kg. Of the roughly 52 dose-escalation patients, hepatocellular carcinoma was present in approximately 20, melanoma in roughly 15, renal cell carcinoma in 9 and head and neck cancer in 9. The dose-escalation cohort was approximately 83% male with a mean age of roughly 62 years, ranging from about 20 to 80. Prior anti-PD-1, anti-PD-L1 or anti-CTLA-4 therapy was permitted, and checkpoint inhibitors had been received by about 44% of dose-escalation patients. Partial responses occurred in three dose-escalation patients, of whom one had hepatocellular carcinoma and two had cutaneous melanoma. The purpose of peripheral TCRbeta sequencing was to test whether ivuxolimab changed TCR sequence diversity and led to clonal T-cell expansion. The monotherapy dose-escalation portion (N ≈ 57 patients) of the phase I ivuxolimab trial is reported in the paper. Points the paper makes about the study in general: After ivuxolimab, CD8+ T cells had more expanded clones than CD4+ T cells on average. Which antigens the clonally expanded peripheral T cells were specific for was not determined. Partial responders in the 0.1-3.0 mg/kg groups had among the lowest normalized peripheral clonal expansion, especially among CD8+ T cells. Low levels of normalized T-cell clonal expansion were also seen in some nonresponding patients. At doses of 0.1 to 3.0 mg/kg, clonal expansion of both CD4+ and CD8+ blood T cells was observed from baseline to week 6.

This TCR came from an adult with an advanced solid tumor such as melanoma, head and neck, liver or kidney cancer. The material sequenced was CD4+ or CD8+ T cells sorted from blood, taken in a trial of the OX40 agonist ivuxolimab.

Read as DNA, the sequence is TGTGCCAGCAGTGAAGATTGGGACAGCCAAAAACTGTTTTTT. This sequence encodes CASSEDWDSQKLFF. The chain joins TRBV6-1 to TRBJ1-4, and 7 junction bases match TRBD1. The V end gives up 1 base and the J end 9 bases, leaving 5 bases in the junction not matched to a gene. Including cysteine and phenylalanine, the CDR3 has 14 amino acids. CDR3 DNA is the only sequence kept; it has 42 bases, read in frame from the first base. The germline V gene yields MNHNS for CDR1 and SASEGT for CDR2.